This passage covers 10 T cell receptor beta chains from one sample sequenced in a study of CD8+ T cells in alopecia areata. Extraction and reverse transcription of RNA yielded cDNA as the sequencing template. Sequencing used immunoSEQ multiplex PCR; TCRdb keeps in-frame clones, though not all of them. The sample comprises approximately 65,000 clones, around 49% of which are singletons, and approximately 18% rests with the top ten. The input for sequencing was CD8+ T cells sorted from blood, taken at week 0. These receptors originate from a human donor with alopecia areata.

The rearrangement joins TRBV10-3 to TRBJ2-1; TRBD2 matches at 12 bases. This CDR3 spans 19 amino acids. V gave up 4 bases and J gave up 7 bases; unmatched junction bases: 17. CDR1 and CDR2 (germline): ENHRY, SYGVKD. DNA of the CDR3: TGTGCCATCAGTGGGCCCGACTCCACGACTAGCGGGAGAGGGAATGAGCAGTTCTTC. Its protein is CAISGPDSTTSGRGNEQFF.

The rearrangement uses TRBV5-4 and TRBJ2-7; D unclear. Germline CDR1 reads SGHNT; CDR2 reads YYREEE (reference sequence). V lost 4 bases, J lost 1 base, and 18 bases lay in between. The CDR3 is 16 residues long. CDR3 nucleotide sequence: TGTGCCAGCAGCCCCGCCGGCGATCAATGGTCCTACGAGCAGTACTTC. This sequence encodes CASSPAGDQWSYEQYF.

The CDR3 sequence: CASSFPGSVHEQYF. The CDR3 DNA sequence: TGTGCCAGCAGTTTTCCCGGGAGTGTCCACGAGCAGTACTTC. The genes are TRBV27 and TRBJ2-7; the D gene is possibly TRBD2 (6 bases). This CDR3 is 14 amino acids long. The V gene lost 3 bases and the J gene lost 5 bases, with 14 bases spanning the gap. Germline lookup yields CDR1 MNHEY and CDR2 SMNVEV (reference sequence).

The sample holds a few counts of this clone. This chain links TRBV25-1 with TRBJ2-7, with TRBD2 matching over 14 bases. Germline CDR1 reads MGHDK; CDR2 reads SYGVNS. The V gene end was trimmed by 6 bases and the J gene end by 7 bases; junction bases not matched to a gene: 14. The CDR3 has 17 amino acids. The CDR3 bases are TGTGCCAGCAGACCTACCCCGGGACTAGCGGGAGCAGGGGAGCAGTACTTC. This translates into CASRPTPGLAGAGEQYF.

In this sample, this clone turned up many times. J is TRBJ2-7 and V is TRBV6-6; TRBD1 might be the D (5 bases). Per the germline V gene, CDR1 is MNHNY and CDR2 is SVGAGI (reference sequence). Trimming shortened V by 2 bases and J by 0 bases, and 11 bases separated the two germline ends. The CDR3 is 15 amino acids. The CDR3 region is CASSYQETASYEQYF. In DNA, the CDR3 is TGTGCCAGCAGTTACCAAGAGACAGCCTCCTACGAGCAGTACTTC.

The chain couples TRBV30 to TRBJ2-3; D perhaps matches TRBD1 (6 bases). The V gene's germline CDR1 is GTSNPN and CDR2 SVGIG (reference sequence). The CDR3 has 15 residues. V was pared by 2 bases and J by 0 bases, with 12 bases between. CDR3 in DNA: TGTGCCTGGAGTTACGGGACACTAAGCACAGATACGCAGTATTTT. Its translation: CAWSYGTLSTDTQYF.

The chain has TRBV5-1 and TRBJ2-1; tentative D call: TRBD2 (5 bases). The length of the CDR3 is 15 residues. Per germline, CDR1 SGHRS and CDR2 YFSETQ. Trimming removed 7 bases from V and 4 bases from J, with 18 bases in between. The CDR3 DNA sequence: TGCGCCAGCCAACACCTAGGCGGGCATTACAATGAGCAGTTCTTC. Encoded protein: CASQHLGGHYNEQFF.

CDR3 DNA: TGCGCCAGCAGCTTTCTATCGGGGGGGAACACTGAAGCTTTCTTT. This gives the protein CASSFLSGGNTEAFF. The chain uses TRBV5-1 and TRBJ1-1; weak D call: TRBD1 (5 bases). V was trimmed by 2 bases and J by 1 base, leaving 12 bases between them. The CDR3 loop spans 15 amino acids. Germline values: CDR1 SGHRS, CDR2 YFSETQ.

The genes are TRBV29-1 and TRBJ2-2, with 13 bases fitting TRBD2. Germline V lookup: CDR1 SQVTM, CDR2 ANQGSEA. Trimming cost V 4 bases and J 5 bases; bases outside gene matches: 7. There are 16 residues in the CDR3. The CDR3 region has the DNA TGCAGCGTTGTCGGACTAGCGGGAGAACGGACCGGGGAGCTGTTTTTT. It encodes CSVVGLAGERTGELFF.

This clone was detected only a few times. The same CDR3 is also encoded by other DNA sequences in this sample. The chain has TRBV29-1 and TRBJ2-2, with no clear D. The CDR3 has 12 amino acids. Per germline, CDR1 SQVTM and CDR2 ANQGSEA. Trimming cost V 4 bases and J 0 bases, with 3 bases left between them. Here the CDR3 reads CSVVPNTGELFF. Written as DNA, the CDR3 is TGCAGCGTTGTACCGAACACCGGGGAGCTGTTTTTT.